This entry concerns a single T cell receptor beta chain. The table came from immunoSEQ multiplex PCR; TCRdb's copy has only in-frame clones and leaves some out. The sample consists of tens of thousands of clones, roughly 80% of them appearing once. The length of the CDR3 is 16 residues. V gave up 3 bases and J gave up 0 bases, with 15 bases separating them. Germline V gives CDR1 SGDLS, CDR2 YYNGEE. These data belong to a study of OX40 agonist ivuxolimab in advanced cancers. The overall study: Patients in the trial were receiving intravenous ivuxolimab every 2 weeks, at doses of 0.01 to 10 mg/kg.

This chain uses TRBV9 with TRBJ1-2; D gene uncertain. Source: CD4+ or CD8+ T cells sorted from blood, taken in a trial of the OX40 agonist ivuxolimab. The sequence came from an adult with an advanced solid tumor such as melanoma, head and neck, liver or kidney cancer. CDR3 DNA sequence: TGTGCCAGCAGCGCCAGAGGGCAGGCCACTAACTATGGCTACACCTTC. As protein: CASSARGQATNYGYTF.